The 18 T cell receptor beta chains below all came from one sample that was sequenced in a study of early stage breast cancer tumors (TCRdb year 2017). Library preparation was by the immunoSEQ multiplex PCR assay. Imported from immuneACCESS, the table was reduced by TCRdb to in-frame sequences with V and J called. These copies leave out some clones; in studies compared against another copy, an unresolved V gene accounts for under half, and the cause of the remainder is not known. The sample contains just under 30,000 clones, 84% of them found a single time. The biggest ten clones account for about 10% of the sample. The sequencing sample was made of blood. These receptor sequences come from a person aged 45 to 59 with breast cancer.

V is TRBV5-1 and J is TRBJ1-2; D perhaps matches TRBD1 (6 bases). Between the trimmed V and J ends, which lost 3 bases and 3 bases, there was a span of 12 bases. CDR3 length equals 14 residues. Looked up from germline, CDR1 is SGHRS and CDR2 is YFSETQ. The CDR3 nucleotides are TGCGCCAGCAGCTCGGGGGGACAAGACTATGGCTACACCTTC. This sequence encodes CASSSGGQDYGYTF.

The CDR3 region has the DNA TGTGCCAGCAGCTTAGAGCCATCTAGCTCTGGAAACACCATATATTTT. It specifies CASSLEPSSSGNTIYF. The V call is TRBV11-2, the J call TRBJ1-3, with D unclear. Germline V gene lookup returns CDR1 SGHAT and CDR2 FQNNGV. The CDR3 loop spans 16 amino acids. Trimming removed 0 bases from V and 0 bases from J, with 9 bases in between.

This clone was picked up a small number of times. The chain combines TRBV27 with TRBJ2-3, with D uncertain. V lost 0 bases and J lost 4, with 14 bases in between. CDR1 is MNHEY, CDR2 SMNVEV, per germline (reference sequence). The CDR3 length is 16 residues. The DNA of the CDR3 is TGTGCCAGCAGTTTATCAGGTACCCGGCGATCAGATACGCAGTATTTT. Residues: CASSLSGTRRSDTQYF.

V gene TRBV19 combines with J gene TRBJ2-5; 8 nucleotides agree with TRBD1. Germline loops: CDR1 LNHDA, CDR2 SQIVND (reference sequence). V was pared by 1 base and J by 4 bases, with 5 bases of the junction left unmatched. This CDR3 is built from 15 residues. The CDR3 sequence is CASSIGTGKGETQYF. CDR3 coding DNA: TGTGCCAGTAGTATAGGGACAGGGAAGGGAGAGACCCAGTACTTC. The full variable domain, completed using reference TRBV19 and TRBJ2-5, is DGGITQSPKYLFRKEGQNVTLSCEQNLNHDAMYWYRQDPGQGLRLIYYSQIVNDFQKGDIAEGYSVSREKKESFPLTVTSAQKNPTAFYLCASSIGTGKGETQYFGPGTRLLVL.

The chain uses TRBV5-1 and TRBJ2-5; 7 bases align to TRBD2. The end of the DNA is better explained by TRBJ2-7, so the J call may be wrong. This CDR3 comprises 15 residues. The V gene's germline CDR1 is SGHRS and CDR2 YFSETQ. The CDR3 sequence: CASSIGSGKSNEQYF. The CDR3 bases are TGCGCCAGCAGCATCGGAAGCGGGAAGTCCAACGAGCAGTACTTC.

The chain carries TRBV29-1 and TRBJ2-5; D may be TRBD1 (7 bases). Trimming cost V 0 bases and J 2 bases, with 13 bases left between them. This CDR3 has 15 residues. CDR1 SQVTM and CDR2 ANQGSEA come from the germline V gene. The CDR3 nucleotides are TGCAGCGTTGAAGAAGGAGGGGGCCGGCAAGAGACCCAGTACTTC. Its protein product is CSVEEGGGRQETQYF.

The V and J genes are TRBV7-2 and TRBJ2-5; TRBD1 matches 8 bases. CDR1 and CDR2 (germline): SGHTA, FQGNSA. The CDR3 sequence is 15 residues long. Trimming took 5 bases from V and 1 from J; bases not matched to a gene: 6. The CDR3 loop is CASSLEGTGQETQYF. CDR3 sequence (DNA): TGTGCCAGCAGCCTAGAGGGGACAGGCCAAGAGACCCAGTACTTC.

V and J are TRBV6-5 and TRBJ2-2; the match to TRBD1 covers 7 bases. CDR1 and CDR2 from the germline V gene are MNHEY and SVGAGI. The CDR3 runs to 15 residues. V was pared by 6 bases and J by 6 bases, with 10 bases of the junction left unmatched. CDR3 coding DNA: TGTGCCAGCAGAGAAACAGGGGAAGGGTCCGGGGAGCTGTTTTTT. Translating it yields CASRETGEGSGELFF.

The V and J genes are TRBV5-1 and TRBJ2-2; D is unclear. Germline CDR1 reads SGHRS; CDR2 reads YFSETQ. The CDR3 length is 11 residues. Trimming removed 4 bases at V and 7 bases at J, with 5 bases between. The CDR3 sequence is CASSGRGELFF. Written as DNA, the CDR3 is TGCGCCAGCAGCGGACGCGGGGAGCTGTTTTTT.

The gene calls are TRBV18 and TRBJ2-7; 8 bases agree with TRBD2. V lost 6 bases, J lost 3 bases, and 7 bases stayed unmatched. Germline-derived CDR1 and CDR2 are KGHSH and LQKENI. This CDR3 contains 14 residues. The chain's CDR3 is CASSPGGGYYEQYF. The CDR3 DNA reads TGTGCCAGCTCGCCCGGGGGGGGTTACTACGAGCAGTACTTC. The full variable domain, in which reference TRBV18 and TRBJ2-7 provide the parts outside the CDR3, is NAGVMQNPRHLVRRRGQEARLRCSPMKGHSHVYWYRQLPEEGLKFMVYLQKENIIDESGMPKERFSAEFPKEGPSILRIQQVVRGDSAAYFCASSPGGGYYEQYFGPGTRLTVT.

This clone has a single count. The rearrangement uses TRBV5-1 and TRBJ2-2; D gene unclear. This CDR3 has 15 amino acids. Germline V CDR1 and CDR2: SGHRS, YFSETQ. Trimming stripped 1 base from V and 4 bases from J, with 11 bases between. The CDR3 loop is CASSLNPAPTGELFF. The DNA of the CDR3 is TGCGCCAGCAGCTTGAACCCCGCACCCACCGGGGAGCTGTTTTTT.

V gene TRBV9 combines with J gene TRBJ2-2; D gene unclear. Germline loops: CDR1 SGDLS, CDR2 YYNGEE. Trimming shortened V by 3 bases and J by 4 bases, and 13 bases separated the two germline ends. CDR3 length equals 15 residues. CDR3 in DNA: TGTGCCAGCAGCGGTAGCCTTCCGGGCACCGGGGAGCTGTTTTTT. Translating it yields CASSGSLPGTGELFF.

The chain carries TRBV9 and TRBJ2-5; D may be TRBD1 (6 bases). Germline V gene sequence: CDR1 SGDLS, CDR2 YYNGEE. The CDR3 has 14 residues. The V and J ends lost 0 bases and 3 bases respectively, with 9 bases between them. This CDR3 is CASSVDYREETQYF. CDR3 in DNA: TGTGCCAGCAGCGTAGACTACAGGGAAGAGACCCAGTACTTC.

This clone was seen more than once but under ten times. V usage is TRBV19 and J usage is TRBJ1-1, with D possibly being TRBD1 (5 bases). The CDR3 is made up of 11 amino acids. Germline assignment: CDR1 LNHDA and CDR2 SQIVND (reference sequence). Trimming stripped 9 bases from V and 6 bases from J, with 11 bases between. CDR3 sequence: CASGRGAEAFF. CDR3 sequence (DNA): TGTGCCAGCGGAAGGGGAGCTGAAGCTTTCTTT.

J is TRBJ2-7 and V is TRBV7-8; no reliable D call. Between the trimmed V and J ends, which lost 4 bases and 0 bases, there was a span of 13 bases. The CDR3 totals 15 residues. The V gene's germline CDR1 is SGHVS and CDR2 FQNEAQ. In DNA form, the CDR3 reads TGTGCCAGCAGCTCCGACCCACGAGTCTCCTACGAGCAGTACTTC. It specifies CASSSDPRVSYEQYF.

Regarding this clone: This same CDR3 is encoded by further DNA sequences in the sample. The CDR3 nucleotides read TGCAGCGTTCTAGACGGGTCCTACGAGCAGTACTTC. Translation gives CSVLDGSYEQYF. V and J are TRBV29-1 and TRBJ2-7; no definite D call. The V gene lost 5 bases and the J gene lost 1 base, with 9 bases spanning the gap. This CDR3 comprises 12 residues. Germline V lookup: CDR1 SQVTM, CDR2 ANQGSEA.

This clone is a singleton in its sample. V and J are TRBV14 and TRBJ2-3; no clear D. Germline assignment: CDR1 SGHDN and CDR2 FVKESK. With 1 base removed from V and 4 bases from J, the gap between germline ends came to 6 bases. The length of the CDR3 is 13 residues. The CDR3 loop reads CASSQAGPDTQYF. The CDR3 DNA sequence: TGTGCCAGCAGCCAAGCGGGCCCAGATACGCAGTATTTT.

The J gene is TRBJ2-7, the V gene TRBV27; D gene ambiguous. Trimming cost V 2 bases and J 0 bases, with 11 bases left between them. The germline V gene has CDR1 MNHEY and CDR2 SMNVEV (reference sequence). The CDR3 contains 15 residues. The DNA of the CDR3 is TGTGCCAGCAGTTTAGGAACGGGCCGCTCCTACGAGCAGTACTTC. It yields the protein CASSLGTGRSYEQYF.